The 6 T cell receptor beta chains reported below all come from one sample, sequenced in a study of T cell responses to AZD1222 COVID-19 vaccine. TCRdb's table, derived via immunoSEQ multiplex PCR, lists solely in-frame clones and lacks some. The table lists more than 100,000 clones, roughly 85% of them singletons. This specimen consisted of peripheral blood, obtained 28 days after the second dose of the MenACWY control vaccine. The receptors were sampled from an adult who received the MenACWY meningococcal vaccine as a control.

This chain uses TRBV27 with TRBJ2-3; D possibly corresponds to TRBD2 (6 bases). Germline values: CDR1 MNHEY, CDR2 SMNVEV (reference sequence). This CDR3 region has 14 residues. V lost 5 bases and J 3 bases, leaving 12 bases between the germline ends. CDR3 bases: TGTGCCAGCAGTCTTAGAGCGGGTACAGATACGCAGTATTTT. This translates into CASSLRAGTDTQYF.

The CDR3 DNA reads TGTGCCAGCAGCTTGGCTCAGGGCGCGAATTCACCCCTCCACTTT. The encoded protein is CASSLAQGANSPLHF. The rearrangement links TRBV5-4 to TRBJ1-6; D may be TRBD1 (5 bases). Germline values: CDR1 SGHNT, CDR2 YYREEE (reference sequence). This CDR3 has 15 amino acids. Trimming pared 0 bases from V and 7 bases from J, leaving 11 bases between.

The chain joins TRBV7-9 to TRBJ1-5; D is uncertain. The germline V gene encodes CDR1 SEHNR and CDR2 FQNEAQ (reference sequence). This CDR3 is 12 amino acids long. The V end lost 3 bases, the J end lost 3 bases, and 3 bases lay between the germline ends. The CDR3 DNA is TGTGCCAGCAGCTTCCCCAATCAGCCCCAGCATTTT. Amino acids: CASSFPNQPQHF.

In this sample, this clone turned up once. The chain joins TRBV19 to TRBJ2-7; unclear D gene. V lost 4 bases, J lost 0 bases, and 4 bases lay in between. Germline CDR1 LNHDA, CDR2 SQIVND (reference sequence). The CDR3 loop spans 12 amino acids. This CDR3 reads CASSKSSYEQYF. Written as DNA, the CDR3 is TGTGCCAGTAGTAAGAGCTCCTACGAGCAGTACTTC.

The CDR3 loop is CASSLADRGTEQFF. In DNA form, the CDR3 reads TGCGCCAGCAGCTTGGCCGATAGGGGGACAGAGCAGTTCTTC. V and J are TRBV5-1 and TRBJ2-1, with a tentative D call TRBD1 (6 bases). The CDR3 is made up of 14 amino acids. V was trimmed by 0 bases and J by 10 bases, leaving 14 bases between them. CDR1 and CDR2 from the germline V gene are SGHRS and YFSETQ.

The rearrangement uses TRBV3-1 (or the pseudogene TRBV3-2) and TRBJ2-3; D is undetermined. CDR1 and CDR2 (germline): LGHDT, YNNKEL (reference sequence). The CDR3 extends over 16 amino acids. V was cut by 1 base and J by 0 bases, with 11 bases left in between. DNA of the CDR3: TGTGCCAGCAGCCAAGGAAGGGCCTCGAGCACAGATACGCAGTATTTT. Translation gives CASSQGRASSTDTQYF.